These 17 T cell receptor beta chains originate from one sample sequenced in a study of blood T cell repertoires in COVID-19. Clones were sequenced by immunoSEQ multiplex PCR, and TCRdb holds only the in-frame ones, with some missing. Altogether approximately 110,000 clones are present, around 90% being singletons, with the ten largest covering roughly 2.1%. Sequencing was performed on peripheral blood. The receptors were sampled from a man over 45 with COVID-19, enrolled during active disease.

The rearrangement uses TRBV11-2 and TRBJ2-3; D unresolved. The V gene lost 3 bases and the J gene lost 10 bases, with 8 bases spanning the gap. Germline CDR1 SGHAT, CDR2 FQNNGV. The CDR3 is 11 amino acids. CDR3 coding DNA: TGTGCCAGCAGCTTCCTAGGATCGCAGTATTTT. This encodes CASSFLGSQYF.

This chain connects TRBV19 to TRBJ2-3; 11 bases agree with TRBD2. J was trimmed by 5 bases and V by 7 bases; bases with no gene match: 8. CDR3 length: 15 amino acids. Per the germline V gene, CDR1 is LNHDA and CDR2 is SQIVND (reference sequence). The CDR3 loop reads CASTQLAGAGDTQYF. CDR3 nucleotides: TGTGCCAGTACCCAACTAGCGGGAGCTGGAGATACGCAGTATTTT.

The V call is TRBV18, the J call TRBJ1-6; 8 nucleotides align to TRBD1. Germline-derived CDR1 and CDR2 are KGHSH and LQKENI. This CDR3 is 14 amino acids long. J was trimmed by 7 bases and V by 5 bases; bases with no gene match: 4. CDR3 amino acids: CASSFTGGNSPLHF. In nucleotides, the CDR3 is TGTGCCAGCTCATTCACAGGGGGGAATTCACCCCTCCACTTT.

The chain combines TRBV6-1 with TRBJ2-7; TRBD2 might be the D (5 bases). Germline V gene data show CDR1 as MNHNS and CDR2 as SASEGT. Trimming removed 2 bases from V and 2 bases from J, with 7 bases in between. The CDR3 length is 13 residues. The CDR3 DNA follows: TGTGCCAGCAGTGAAACGGGAACCTACGAGCAGTACGTC. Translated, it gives CASSETGTYEQYV.

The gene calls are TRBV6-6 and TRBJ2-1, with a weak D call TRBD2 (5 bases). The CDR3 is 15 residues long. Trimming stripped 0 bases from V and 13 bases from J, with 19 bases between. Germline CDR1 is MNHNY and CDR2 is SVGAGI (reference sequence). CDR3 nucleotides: TGTGCCAGCAGTTACTCGGGGTCGGGTAGCGAGCCCCAGTTCTTC. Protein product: CASSYSGSGSEPQFF.

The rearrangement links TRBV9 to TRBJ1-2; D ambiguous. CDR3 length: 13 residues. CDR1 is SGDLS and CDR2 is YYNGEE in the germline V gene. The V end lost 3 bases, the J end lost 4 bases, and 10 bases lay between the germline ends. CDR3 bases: TGTGCCAGCAGCGGGCAGGATAGCTATGGCTACACCTTC. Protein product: CASSGQDSYGYTF. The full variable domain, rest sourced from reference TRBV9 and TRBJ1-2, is DSGVTQTPKHLITATGQRVTLRCSPRSGDLSVYWYQQSLDQGLQFLIQYYNGEERAKGNILERFSAQQFPDLHSELNLSSLELGDSALYFCASSGQDSYGYTFGSGTRLTVV.

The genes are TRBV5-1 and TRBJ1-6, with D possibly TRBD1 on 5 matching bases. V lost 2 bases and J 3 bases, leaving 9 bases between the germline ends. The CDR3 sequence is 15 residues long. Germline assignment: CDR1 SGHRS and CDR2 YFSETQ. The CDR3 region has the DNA TGCGCCAGCAGCTTATCGGGACTCTATAATTCACCCCTCCACTTT. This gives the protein CASSLSGLYNSPLHF.

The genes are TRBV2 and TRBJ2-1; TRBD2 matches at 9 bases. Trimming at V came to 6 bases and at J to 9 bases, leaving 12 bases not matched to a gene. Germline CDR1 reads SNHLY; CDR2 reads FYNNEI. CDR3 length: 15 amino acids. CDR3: CASRALAGKIGEQFF. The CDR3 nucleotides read TGTGCCAGCAGGGCCCTAGCGGGAAAAATAGGTGAGCAGTTCTTC.

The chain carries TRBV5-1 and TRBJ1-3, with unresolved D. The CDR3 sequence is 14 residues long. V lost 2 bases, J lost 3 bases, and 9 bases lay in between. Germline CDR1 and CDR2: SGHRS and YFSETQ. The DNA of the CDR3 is TGCGCCAGCAGCTTCGGGAACCTTGGAAACACCATATATTTT. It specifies CASSFGNLGNTIYF. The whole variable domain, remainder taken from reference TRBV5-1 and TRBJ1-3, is KAGVTQTPRYLIKTRGQQVTLSCSPISGHRSVSWYQQTPGQGLQFLFEYFSETQRNKGNFPGRFSGRQFSNSRSEMNVSTLELGDSALYLCASSFGNLGNTIYFGEGSWLTVV.

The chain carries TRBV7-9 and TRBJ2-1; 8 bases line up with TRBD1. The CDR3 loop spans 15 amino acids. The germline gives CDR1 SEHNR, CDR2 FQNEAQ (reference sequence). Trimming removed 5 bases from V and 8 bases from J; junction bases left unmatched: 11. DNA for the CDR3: TGTGCCAGCAGCCCCTCGGACAGGGTGATCGATGAGCAGTTCTTC. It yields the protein CASSPSDRVIDEQFF.

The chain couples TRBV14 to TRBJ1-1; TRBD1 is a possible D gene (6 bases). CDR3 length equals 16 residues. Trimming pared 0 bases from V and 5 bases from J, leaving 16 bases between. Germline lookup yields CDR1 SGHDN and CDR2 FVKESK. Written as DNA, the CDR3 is TGTGCCAGCAGCCAAGATACGGGCAGGGGAATAACTGAAGCTTTCTTT. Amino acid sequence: CASSQDTGRGITEAFF.

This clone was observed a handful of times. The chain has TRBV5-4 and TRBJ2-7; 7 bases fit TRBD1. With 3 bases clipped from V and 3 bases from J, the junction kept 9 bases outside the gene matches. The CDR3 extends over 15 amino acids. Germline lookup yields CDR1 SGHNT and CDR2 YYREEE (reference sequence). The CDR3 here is CASSSRQGGGYEQYF. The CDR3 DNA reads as TGTGCCAGCAGCTCTAGACAGGGTGGGGGCTACGAGCAGTACTTC.

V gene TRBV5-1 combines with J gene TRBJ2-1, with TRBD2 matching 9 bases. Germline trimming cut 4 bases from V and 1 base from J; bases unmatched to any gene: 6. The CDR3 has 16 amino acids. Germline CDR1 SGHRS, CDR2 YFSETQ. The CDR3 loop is CASSPLAGASYNEQFF. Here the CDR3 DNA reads TGCGCCAGCAGCCCCTTAGCGGGAGCGTCCTACAATGAGCAGTTCTTC.

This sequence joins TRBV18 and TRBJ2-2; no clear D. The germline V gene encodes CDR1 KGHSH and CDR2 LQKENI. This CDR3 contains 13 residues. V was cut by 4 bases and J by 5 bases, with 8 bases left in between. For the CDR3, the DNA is TGTGCCAGCTCACGCACAAGAACCGGGGAGCTGTTTTTT. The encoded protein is CASSRTRTGELFF.

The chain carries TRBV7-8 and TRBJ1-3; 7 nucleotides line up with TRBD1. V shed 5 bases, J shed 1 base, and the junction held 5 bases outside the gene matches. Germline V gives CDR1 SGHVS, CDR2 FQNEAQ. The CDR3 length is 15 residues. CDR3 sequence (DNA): TGTGCCAGCAGCCCCGGGACAGTGTCTGGAAACACCATATATTTT. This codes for CASSPGTVSGNTIYF.

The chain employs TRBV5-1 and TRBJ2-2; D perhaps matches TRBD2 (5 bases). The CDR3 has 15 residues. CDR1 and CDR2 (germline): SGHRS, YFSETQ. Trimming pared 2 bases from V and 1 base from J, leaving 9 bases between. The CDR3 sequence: CASSFNSENTGELFF. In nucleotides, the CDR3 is TGCGCCAGCAGCTTTAATAGCGAGAACACCGGGGAGCTGTTTTTT. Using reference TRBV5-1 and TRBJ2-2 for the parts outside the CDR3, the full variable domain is KAGVTQTPRYLIKTRGQQVTLSCSPISGHRSVSWYQQTPGQGLQFLFEYFSETQRNKGNFPGRFSGRQFSNSRSEMNVSTLELGDSALYLCASSFNSENTGELFFGEGSRLTVL.

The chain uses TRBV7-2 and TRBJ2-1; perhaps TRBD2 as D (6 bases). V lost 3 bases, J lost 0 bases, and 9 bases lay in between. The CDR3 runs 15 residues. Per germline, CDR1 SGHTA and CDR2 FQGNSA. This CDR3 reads CASSFSGLSYNEQFF. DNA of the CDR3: TGTGCCAGCAGCTTTAGCGGCCTCTCCTACAATGAGCAGTTCTTC.